The rows below give T cell receptor beta chains drawn from one sample of a study of OX40 agonist ivuxolimab in advanced cancers. Clones were sequenced by immunoSEQ multiplex PCR, and TCRdb holds only the in-frame ones, with some missing. Of 70,000 or so clones listed, roughly 85% are singletons. The source material was CD4+ or CD8+ T cells sorted from blood, sampled in a trial of the OX40 agonist ivuxolimab. These receptors all come from an adult with an advanced solid tumor such as melanoma, head and neck, liver or kidney cancer. CDR3s include the opening cysteine and the closing phenylalanine or tryptophan. Fields, in order: clone size, J gene, D gene, V gene, CDR3 DNA, CDR3 protein. D genes are given only for firm matches. The size entry is marked missing in some rows and otherwise reads once, few, many or a size class.

NA	TRBJ1-1	NA	TRBV5-1	TGCGCCAGCAGCTTGGACAGCTGGGGTGAAGCTTTCTTT	CASSLDSWGEAFF
NA	TRBJ1-1	NA	TRBV14	TGTGCCAGCAGCCAATGGGGGCTCGGTGAAGCTTTCTTT	CASSQWGLGEAFF
NA	TRBJ2-5	NA	TRBV7-4	TGTGCCAGCAGCCTCTCCCTGGGAGAGACCCAGTACTTC	CASSLSLGETQYF
NA	TRBJ2-5	TRBD1	TRBV18	TGTGCCAGCTCACCAATTTTAACAGGGGGAGAGACCCAGTACTTC	CASSPILTGGETQYF
NA	TRBJ2-7	NA	TRBV4-2	TGTGCCAGCAGCCAACAATTCGCGTCAGTCTACGAGCAGTACTTC	CASSQQFASVYEQYF
NA	TRBJ1-2	NA	TRBV11-2	TGTGCCAGCAGCGTGGGGGGGAACTATGGCTACACCTTC	CASSVGGNYGYTF
NA	TRBJ1-2	NA	TRBV7-9	TGTGCCAGCAGCTTAGAGGCAGGTTATGGCTACACCTTC	CASSLEAGYGYTF
NA	TRBJ2-5	TRBD1	TRBV9	TGTGCCAGCAGCGGGACAGGGCTTCGGGAGACCCAGTACTTC	CASSGTGLRETQYF
NA	TRBJ1-1	TRBD1	TRBV28	TGTGCCAGCAGTTTTGGGCTCGCGGCAGGGGGCGAAGCTTTCTTT	CASSFGLAAGGEAFF
NA	TRBJ1-6	NA	TRBV30	TGTGCCTGGAGTGTCCTCCAGGGGTTCGTCTATAATTCACCCCTCCACTTT	CAWSVLQGFVYNSPLHF
few	TRBJ1-1	NA	TRBV6-5	TGTGCCAGCAGTTACCCGGGTCTTGAAAACACTGAAGCTTTCTTT	CASSYPGLENTEAFF
NA	TRBJ2-2	TRBD1	TRBV5-4	TGTGCCAGCAGCTGGCAGGGGGTGGGCACCGGGGAGCTGTTTTTT	CASSWQGVGTGELFF
few	TRBJ1-2	TRBD1	TRBV15	TGTGCCACCAGCGGGACAGGGAACTATGGCTACACCTTC	CATSGTGNYGYTF
NA	TRBJ1-2	NA	TRBV18	TGTGCCAGCTCACCACCGGAGGCAGGGTTGAATGGCTACACCTTC	CASSPPEAGLNGYTF
once	TRBJ2-2	TRBD1	TRBV5-4	TGTGCCAGCAGCTTGTACCAGCCTTGGACAGGGGGCACCGGGGAGCTGTTTTTT	CASSLYQPWTGGTGELFF
NA	TRBJ1-3	NA	TRBV5-1	TGCGCCAGCAGCTTGGCGACTGACAGGACTGGAAACACCATATATTTT	CASSLATDRTGNTIYF
NA	TRBJ2-3	NA	TRBV30	TGTGCCTGGAGTTACACACGGGTGTTGGGTCGGGAACCAGATACGCAGTATTTT	CAWSYTRVLGREPDTQYF
NA	TRBJ1-2	NA	TRBV5-6	TGTGCCAGCAGCTTGCGGAATGGCTACACCTTC	CASSLRNGYTF
NA	TRBJ2-2	NA	TRBV2	TGTGCCGCTTCGAGGATCGATCCGAACACCGGGGAGCTGTTTTTT	CAASRIDPNTGELFF
NA	TRBJ2-1	TRBD2	TRBV18	TGTGCCAGCTCCCGTCTAGCGGGAGGGCCCGGTGAGCAGTTCTTC	CASSRLAGGPGEQFF
NA	TRBJ2-5	TRBD1	TRBV7-9	TGTGCCAGCAGCGAACAGGGGGCGCACGAAGAGACCCAGTACTTC	CASSEQGAHEETQYF
NA	TRBJ1-3	TRBD1	TRBV5-1	TGCGCCAGCAGCTTGGAGGGGGCTAGTGGAAACACCATATATTTT	CASSLEGASGNTIYF
once	TRBJ1-3	NA	TRBV6-6	TGTGCCAGCAGTTACGAGGGCTCCGGAAACACCATATATTTT	CASSYEGSGNTIYF
NA	TRBJ2-1	NA	TRBV10-3	TGTGCCATCACGGCCGTTGGTGAGCAGTTCTTC	CAITAVGEQFF
NA	TRBJ2-6	NA	TRBV27	TGTGCCACCGGGACGGGGGTGTCCGTGGTCGGGGCCAACGTCCTGACTTTC	CATGTGVSVVGANVLTF
NA	TRBJ1-6	TRBD1	TRBV19	TGTGCCAGTAGTCGACGGACAGGCCCGGGGGATTCACCCCTCCACTTT	CASSRRTGPGDSPLHF
NA	TRBJ2-4	NA	TRBV7-9	TGTGCCAGCAGCTTAGGACAGACTTTCTACTTC	CASSLGQTFYF
NA	TRBJ1-5	TRBD1	TRBV4-1	TGCGCCAGCAGCCAAGACCCGACAGGGACGAAGCCCCAGCATTTT	CASSQDPTGTKPQHF
few	TRBJ1-1	TRBD1	TRBV30	TGTGCCTGGAGAGACAGGGACGAGGCTTTCTTT	CAWRDRDEAFF
NA	TRBJ1-6	TRBD1	TRBV9	TGTGCCAGCAGCGGGCCGGGACAGGGCAGGTCACCCCTCCACTTT	CASSGPGQGRSPLHF
NA	TRBJ2-5	TRBD1	TRBV30	TGTGCCTGGATCACACAGGGGGGTTTTCAGACCCAGTACTTC	CAWITQGGFQTQYF
NA	TRBJ1-1	NA	TRBV5-1	TGCGCCAGCAGCTTCACGGGGGACCCTGGGACTGAAGCTTTCTTT	CASSFTGDPGTEAFF
NA	TRBJ2-5	NA	TRBV19	TGTGCCAGTAACCATCCCGGGAGCGGAGGAGAGACCCAGTACTTC	CASNHPGSGGETQYF
NA	TRBJ2-1	NA	TRBV10-3	TGTGCCATCAGTGAGGAGGGGGGGATTTACAATGAGCAGTTCTTC	CAISEEGGIYNEQFF
NA	TRBJ2-2	NA	TRBV29-1	TGCAGCGTTGAGGGTATAGTGGGAATTAGGAACGGGGAGCTGTTTTTT	CSVEGIVGIRNGELFF
NA	TRBJ2-1	NA	TRBV11-2	TGTGCCAGCAGCACTAGGGGAGGCGGTGAGCAGTTCTTC	CASSTRGGGEQFF
NA	TRBJ2-3	NA	TRBV9	TGTGCCAGCAGCCTAACAGATACGCAGTATTTT	CASSLTDTQYF
NA	TRBJ2-1	NA	TRBV5-1	TGCGCCAGCAGCTTGGCGCAGGCCGACTACAATGAGCAGTTCTTC	CASSLAQADYNEQFF
NA	TRBJ1-5	NA	TRBV5-1	TGCGCCAGCAGCTTGAAGTCAGGGGATCAGCCCCAGCATTTT	CASSLKSGDQPQHF
NA	TRBJ2-1	NA	TRBV7-5	TGTGTCAGAAGCCTGGGACTAGCGGGAGGCATAAGACCATTATACAATGAGCAGTTCTTC	CVRSLGLAGGIRPLYNEQFF
NA	TRBJ2-7	NA	TRBV14	TGTGCCAGCAGCCAGGGCAGGGGACCTACCTACGAGCAGTACTTC	CASSQGRGPTYEQYF
NA	TRBJ2-3	TRBD2	TRBV9	TGTGCCTACAGGCTAGCGGGAGGCACAGATACGCAGTATTTT	CAYRLAGGTDTQYF
NA	TRBJ1-5	TRBD1	TRBV5-6	TGTGCCAGCAGCCCGGGGGGACAGGGGGCCAATCAGCCCCAGCATTTT	CASSPGGQGANQPQHF
NA	TRBJ2-3	TRBD1	TRBV7-2	TGTGCCAGCAGCAGGACAGGGGGCGCAGATACGCAGTATTTT	CASSRTGGADTQYF
NA	TRBJ2-3	NA	TRBV6-4	TGTGCCAGCAGTGATCTAACAGATACGCAGTATTTT	CASSDLTDTQYF
NA	TRBJ1-4	TRBD1	TRBV5-5	TGTGCCAGCAGCCTGGCGGGGACAGCAACTAATGAAAAACTGTTTTTT	CASSLAGTATNEKLFF
few	TRBJ2-5	TRBD2	TRBV11-3	TGTGCCAGCAGCTTAGGTCGGCTAGCGGGGGCGGCCGTAGAGACCCAGTACTTC	CASSLGRLAGAAVETQYF
NA	TRBJ2-6	NA	TRBV10-3	TGTGCCACCCCGACAGTTGGGGTCTCTGGGGCCAACGTCCTGACTTTC	CATPTVGVSGANVLTF
NA	TRBJ2-7	NA	TRBV5-1	TGCGCCAGCTCCGGGTCTTCCTACGAGCAGTACTTC	CASSGSSYEQYF
NA	TRBJ1-2	NA	TRBV7-3	TGTGCCAGCAGCTTACTTCGGGGAGAAATCTATGGCTACACCTTC	CASSLLRGEIYGYTF
few	TRBJ1-6	NA	TRBV6-4	TGTGCCAGCAGTTACAGTGGCCGAACCGGTGGGTCACCCCTCCACTTT	CASSYSGRTGGSPLHF
NA	TRBJ1-6	TRBD1	TRBV5-1	TGCGCCAGCAGGGACAGGGAAAATTCACCCCTCCACTTT	CASRDRENSPLHF
NA	TRBJ1-6	NA	TRBV7-9	TGTGCCAGCAGCTTAAGGGGATCCGGCAGGGGCTTGTCACCCCTCCACTTT	CASSLRGSGRGLSPLHF
NA	TRBJ1-4	NA	TRBV7-9	TGTGCCAGCAGCTCGGGGACAAATGAAAAACTGTTTTTT	CASSSGTNEKLFF
NA	TRBJ1-4	NA	TRBV2	TGTGCCAGCACCCTTCGTTTGGAATTTAATGAAAAACTGTTTTTT	CASTLRLEFNEKLFF
few	TRBJ1-6	NA	TRBV7-8	TGTGCCAGCAGCACAGGACGGGAAAATTCACCCCTCCACTTT	CASSTGRENSPLHF
NA	TRBJ2-4	NA	TRBV30	TGTGCCTGGGCCGGGGGCGGATGGAACATTCAGTACTTC	CAWAGGGWNIQYF
NA	TRBJ1-2	TRBD1	TRBV6-5	TGTGCCAGCAGTAGGGGGCGCGATAACTATGGCCACACCTTC	CASSRGRDNYGHTF
NA	TRBJ1-2	NA	TRBV6-1	TGTGCCAGCAGTGACCTCCTTGCAGGGCCAACTATACTTGGCTACACCTTC	CASSDLLAGPTILGYTF
NA	TRBJ2-7	TRBD1	TRBV7-3	TGTGCCAGCAGTTACGACAGGGGGCGGGAGCAGTACTTC	CASSYDRGREQYF